These 14 T cell receptor beta chains originate from one sample sequenced in a study of cytomegalovirus exposure and HLA in healthy donors. A multiplex PCR was run with 60 Vbeta primers and 13 Jbeta primers. Measured with immunoSEQ multiplex PCR; TCRdb has only the in-frame clones, and not every one. The top ten clones hold 4.8% of a sample with around 180,000 clones, roughly four fifths of them seen once. Material for sequencing was PBMCs. Receptors originate from a girl between 5 and 17 years old in good health and CMV-seropositive.

The chain recombines TRBV4-1 with TRBJ2-5; a weak D match, TRBD1 (6 bases). There are 13 residues in the CDR3. V was cut by 3 bases and J by 4 bases, with 9 bases left in between. CDR1 and CDR2 (germline): MGHRA, YSYEKL. The CDR3: CASSQGAAETQYF. The CDR3 DNA follows: TGCGCCAGCAGCCAGGGGGCCGCAGAGACCCAGTACTTC.

This clone has just one count. V and J are TRBV5-6 and TRBJ2-1; 12 bases map to TRBD1. Germline loops: CDR1 SGHDT, CDR2 YYEEEE. V dropped 4 bases and J dropped 6; count of bases not matched to a gene: 11. This CDR3 contains 17 residues. The DNA of the CDR3 is TGTGCCAGCAGCCGGGGCTTCGGGACAGGGGGCTTCAATGAGCAGTTCTTC. This sequence encodes CASSRGFGTGGFNEQFF.

The chain recombines TRBV27 with TRBJ1-1; a possible D gene is TRBD1 (6 bases). V shed 0 bases and J shed 0 bases, with 8 bases lying between them. Germline assignment: CDR1 MNHEY and CDR2 SMNVEV (reference sequence). The CDR3 length is 15 residues. The CDR3 region is CASSLSAGVNTEAFF. CDR3 DNA: TGTGCCAGCAGTTTATCGGCAGGGGTGAACACTGAAGCTTTCTTT.

The V and J genes are TRBV2 and TRBJ2-5; D is perhaps TRBD1 (6 bases). CDR3 size: 15 residues. Germline CDR1 reads SNHLY; CDR2 reads FYNNEI. V lost 2 bases and J lost 3, with 13 bases in between. Written as DNA, the CDR3 is TGTGCCAGCAGTGAACTCGGCAGGGGTGAAGAGACCCAGTACTTC. As protein: CASSELGRGEETQYF. Variable domain in full (rest from reference TRBV2 and TRBJ2-5): EPEVTQTPSHQVTQMGQEVILRCVPISNHLYFYWYRQILGQKVEFLVSFYNNEISEKSEIFDDQFSVERPDGSNFTLKIRSTKLEDSAMYFCASSELGRGEETQYFGPGTRLLVL.

The chain has TRBV5-1 and TRBJ2-3; 10 nucleotides line up with TRBD2. V shed 0 bases, J shed 11 bases, and the junction held 9 bases outside the gene matches. Germline V CDR1 and CDR2: SGHRS, YFSETQ. This CDR3 comprises 15 residues. The DNA for the CDR3 is TGCGCCAGCAGCTTGGCGGAAATAGCGGGGGGTGTGCAGTATTTT. It is translated as CASSLAEIAGGVQYF.

The chain combines TRBV5-4 with TRBJ1-1; D not certain. V shed 1 base and J shed 0 bases, with 13 bases lying between them. The germline CDR1 and CDR2 sequences are SGHNT and YYREEE (reference sequence). The CDR3 totals 16 residues. DNA for the CDR3: TGTGCCAGCAGCTTGACCCGAGAACTTGTGAACACTGAAGCTTTCTTT. Translated, it gives CASSLTRELVNTEAFF.

The chain has TRBV19 and TRBJ1-2, with 7 bases aligning to TRBD1. Germline values: CDR1 LNHDA, CDR2 SQIVND (reference sequence). V gave up 1 base and J gave up 3 bases; unmatched junction bases: 5. The CDR3 has 15 amino acids. The CDR3 spells CASSIGSGQYYGYTF. CDR3 DNA sequence: TGTGCCAGTAGTATAGGCTCGGGACAGTACTATGGCTACACCTTC.

CDR3 region: CASSLSGGSNNEQFF. CDR3 DNA: TGTGCCAGCAGCCTTAGCGGGGGGAGCAACAATGAGCAGTTCTTC. The rearrangement joins TRBV9 to TRBJ2-1; 10 bases agree with TRBD2. The CDR3 totals 15 residues. Germline assignment: CDR1 SGDLS and CDR2 YYNGEE. Germline trimming cut 4 bases from V and 5 bases from J; bases unmatched to any gene: 6.

The rearrangement uses TRBV7-6 and TRBJ2-3; D unclear. With 1 base removed from V and 1 base from J, the gap between germline ends came to 6 bases. Germline V lookup: CDR1 SGHVS, CDR2 FNYEAQ. The CDR3 spans 14 residues. The CDR3 nucleotides read TGTGCCAGCAGCTTAGTGCCAGGCACAGATACGCAGTATTTT. The encoded protein is CASSLVPGTDTQYF.

This clone was detected a few times. The V call is TRBV6-6, the J call TRBJ1-5; 10 positions match TRBD1. The V gene end was trimmed by 4 bases and the J gene end by 5 bases; junction bases not matched to a gene: 8. This CDR3 region has 16 residues. Germline loops: CDR1 MNHNY, CDR2 SVGAGI (reference sequence). The CDR3 loop reads CASSWGDRGQDQPQHF. Here the CDR3 DNA reads TGTGCCAGCAGTTGGGGTGACAGGGGGCAGGATCAGCCCCAGCATTTT.

The rearrangement joins TRBV19 to TRBJ1-1, with a tentative D call TRBD1 (5 bases). CDR1 is LNHDA, CDR2 SQIVND, per germline (reference sequence). V lost 5 bases and J lost 4, with 11 bases in between. CDR3 size: 13 residues. CDR3 loop: CASSVWGGTEAFF. DNA of the CDR3: TGTGCCAGTAGTGTATGGGGGGGCACTGAAGCTTTCTTT.

The CDR3, as DNA: TGCGCCAGCAGCCCCCGGTCTGGTTACGAGCAGTACTTC. Translation: CASSPRSGYEQYF. The chain uses TRBV5-1 and TRBJ2-7; D uncertain. V lost 4 bases to trimming and J lost 4 bases, with 12 bases between them. The CDR3 is 13 amino acids. From germline, CDR1 is SGHRS and CDR2 YFSETQ.

The V and J genes are TRBV28 and TRBJ1-2, with D perhaps matching TRBD1 (5 bases). Deletions cut 10 bases from V and 10 bases from J, with 19 bases between. The CDR3 is made up of 12 amino acids. Germline CDR1 is MDHEN and CDR2 is SYDVKM. The CDR3 loop reads CATNRVRASYTF. The CDR3 nucleotides read TGTGCCACCAATCGGGTCAGGGCGTCCTACACCTTC.

J is TRBJ2-1 and V is TRBV6-4, with 10 bases aligning to TRBD2. After removal of 8 bases from V and 10 bases from J, the junction contained 8 bases not matched to a gene. Germline-derived CDR1 and CDR2 are MRHNA and SNTAGT. The CDR3 is made up of 13 amino acids. The chain's CDR3 is CASSQLLAGEQFF. The CDR3 DNA is TGTGCCAGCTCCCAATTACTAGCGGGGGAGCAGTTCTTC.